The rows below give T cell receptor beta chains drawn from one sample of a study of T cell responses to AZD1222 COVID-19 vaccine. Repertoires were generated with immunoSEQ multiplex PCR, while TCRdb's copy carries only in-frame clones and drops some. The sample holds 130,000 to 150,000 clones; approximately 91% are singletons and the top ten take 1.5% to 2.5%. The material was peripheral blood, obtained 28 days after the second AZD1222 dose. The receptor set was obtained from an adult who received the AZD1222 COVID-19 vaccine. CDR3s include the opening cysteine and the closing phenylalanine or tryptophan. Fields, in order: J gene, V gene, clone size, D gene, CDR3 DNA, CDR3 protein. D genes are given only for firm matches. Some rows have no size entry. The others give once, few or many, or a class for an expanded clone.

TRBJ1-6 | TRBV19 | . | . | TGTGCCAGTAGTCCACGACAGGAGGGGTCACCCCTCCACTTT | CASSPRQEGSPLHF
TRBJ1-1 | TRBV7-8 | . | . | TGTGCCAGCAGCTCCCTGCGAAGGGGAAACACTGAAGCTTTCTTT | CASSSLRRGNTEAFF
TRBJ2-3 | TRBV19 | . | TRBD2 | TGTGGGACTAGCGGAGAGGGAACAGATACGCAGTATTTT | CGTSGEGTDTQYF
TRBJ1-4 | TRBV7-9 | . | . | TGTGCCAGCAGCTTAGGAGGCCTTGCAACTAATGAAAAACTGTTTTTT | CASSLGGLATNEKLFF
TRBJ2-7 | TRBV6-5 | . | TRBD1 | TGTGCCAGCAGGGGGACAGGGCCCCCTTTGAGTGAGCAGTACTTC | CASRGTGPPLSEQYF
TRBJ2-5 | TRBV6-5 | few | . | TGTGCCAGCACCTGGACAGTTCAAGAGACCCAGTACTTC | CASTWTVQETQYF
TRBJ2-2 | TRBV12-5 | few | TRBD2 | TGTGCTAGTGCGGGAGGTAGCGGGGTTGGAGGGAAGCTGTTTTTT | CASAGGSGVGGKLFF
TRBJ1-6 | TRBV19 | . | TRBD1 | TGTGCCACCGGCGACAGGGAGGGATCACCCCTCCACTTT | CATGDREGSPLHF
TRBJ1-2 | TRBV6-1 | . | . | TGTGCCAGCAGTGAACTGGCAGGAGATTATGGCTACACCTTC | CASSELAGDYGYTF
TRBJ1-6 | TRBV6-5 | . | TRBD1 | TGTGCCAGCAGTCGGGACAGGAGGAATTCACCCCTCCACTTT | CASSRDRRNSPLHF
TRBJ1-2 | TRBV27 | . | . | TGTGCCAGCAGGCCCGACGGGGCGTATGGCTATGGCTACACCTTC | CASRPDGAYGYGYTF
TRBJ1-1 | TRBV18 | . | . | TGTGCCAGCTCACCACCGGTGAACACTGAAGCTTTCTTT | CASSPPVNTEAFF
TRBJ1-1 | TRBV27 | . | TRBD1 | TGTGCCAGCAGTCTCTTCGGGACAGGGAACACTGAAGCTTTCTTT | CASSLFGTGNTEAFF
TRBJ2-3 | TRBV12-3/TRBV12-4 | once | . | TGTGCCAGCAGGCAGTCGGGCACAGATACGCAGTATTTT | CASRQSGTDTQYF
TRBJ1-3 | TRBV2 | . | . | TGTGCCAGCAGCTTAGGGCGTTCTGGAAACACCATATATTTT | CASSLGRSGNTIYF
TRBJ1-2 | TRBV5-5 | . | . | TGTGCCAGCAGCTTGGTTTTACGTACAGATGGCTACACCTTC | CASSLVLRTDGYTF
TRBJ1-2 | TRBV19 | . | . | TGTGCCAGTAGACCAGCTCCGAACTATGGCTACACCTTC | CASRPAPNYGYTF
TRBJ2-7 | TRBV3-1/TRBV3-2 | few | . | TGTGCCAGCCAAGCCGGAGAAGGAGGTGAGCAGTACTTC | CASQAGEGGEQYF
TRBJ1-1 | TRBV5-1 | . | . | TGCGCCAGCAGCTTGAACACGAACACTGAAGCTTTCTTT | CASSLNTNTEAFF
TRBJ1-1 | TRBV11-2 | . | . | TGTGCCAGCAGCTTGAACAGGGTGGTGTTAGCTTTCTTT | CASSLNRVVLAFF
TRBJ2-2 | TRBV7-9 | few | TRBD2 | TGTGCCAGCAGCCCAGGACTAGCGGGAACCGGGGAGCTGTTTTTT | CASSPGLAGTGELFF
TRBJ1-2 | TRBV6-1 | . | . | TGTGCCAGCAGTGAAGCATACCAAGAGTCTAACTATGGCTACACCTTC | CASSEAYQESNYGYTF
TRBJ2-5 | TRBV29-1 | . | TRBD2 | TGCAGCGCCTGGACTAGCGGGAGACCAGAGACCCAGTACTTC | CSAWTSGRPETQYF